A single sample is the source of the 17 T cell receptor beta chains below, sequenced in a study of blood T cells in healthy people across ages. It was with a sample-barcoded 5' primer and a J-beta primer mix that a second PCR of about 7 to 12 cycles was run. TCRdb passed the 5' RACE reads through MiXCR, listing each CDR3 protein once. The profile shows 730,000 or so distinct CDR3 sequences, roughly 43% of them singletons. Specimen: blood. These receptors were obtained from a man at least 80 years old in good health.

The V and J genes are TRBV4-3 and TRBJ2-3, with 16 bases aligning to TRBD2. The CDR3 sequence is 17 residues long. V lost 0 bases, J lost 4 bases, and 1 base stayed unmatched. Germline assignment: CDR1 LGHNA and CDR2 YSLEER. CDR3 protein: CASSQEGTSGGADTQYF. In DNA, the CDR3 is TGCGCCAGCAGCCAAGAGGGGACTAGCGGGGGGGCAGATACGCAGTATTTT.

This clonotype was detected ten times or more. The V gene is TRBV28, the J gene TRBJ2-5; 8 bases align to TRBD1. The CDR3 sequence is 15 residues long. V was pared by 5 bases and J by 5 bases, with 10 bases of the junction left unmatched. The germline gives CDR1 MDHEN, CDR2 SYDVKM. The DNA of the CDR3 is TGTGCCAGCAGTCCACCGACAGGGGTTTCGGAGACCCAGTACTTC. Encoded protein: CASSPPTGVSETQYF.

This clonotype was observed many times. The chain employs TRBV6-6 and TRBJ2-7; 9 bases map to TRBD2. Unmatched junction bases numbered 9, after V lost 2 bases and J lost 7 bases. The CDR3 loop spans 15 amino acids. Germline V gives CDR1 MNHNY, CDR2 SVGAGI (reference sequence). The DNA of the CDR3 is TGTGCCAGCAGTTACGGACTAGCGAGCCCTTCTGAGCAGTACTTC. This sequence encodes CASSYGLASPSEQYF.

The J gene is TRBJ1-6, the V gene TRBV5-1; D might be TRBD1 (5 bases). The V gene's germline CDR1 is SGHRS and CDR2 YFSETQ. The V end was cut by 4 bases, the J end by 5 bases, with 10 bases between. This CDR3 is built from 14 residues. In DNA, the CDR3 is TGCGCCAGCAGCCGGGACGGTCATAATTCACCCCTCCACTTT. It translates to CASSRDGHNSPLHF. The entire variable domain, with the rest obtained from reference TRBV5-1 and TRBJ1-6, is as follows: KAGVTQTPRYLIKTRGQQVTLSCSPISGHRSVSWYQQTPGQGLQFLFEYFSETQRNKGNFPGRFSGRQFSNSRSEMNVSTLELGDSALYLCASSRDGHNSPLHFGNGTRLTVT.

V usage is TRBV7-2 and J usage is TRBJ2-3; possibly TRBD1 for D (5 bases). The CDR3 is made up of 16 amino acids. The V and J ends lost 4 bases and 0 bases respectively, with 14 bases between them. Germline V gives CDR1 SGHTA, CDR2 FQGNSA. Here the CDR3 DNA reads TGTGCCAGCAGCTCCCGCCAGGGTGTCAGCACAGATACGCAGTATTTT. The encoded protein is CASSSRQGVSTDTQYF. Based on the CDR3 plus reference TRBV7-2 and TRBJ2-3, the full variable domain is GAGVSQSPSNKVTEKGKDVELRCDPISGHTALYWYRQSLGQGLEFLIYFQGNSAPDKSGLPSDRFSAERTGGSVSTLTIQRTQQEDSAVYLCASSSRQGVSTDTQYFGPGTRLTVL.

Ten or more counts support this clonotype. This chain uses TRBV27 with TRBJ2-1; 12 nucleotides align to TRBD2. The germline V gene encodes CDR1 MNHEY and CDR2 SMNVEV (reference sequence). Trimming cost V 10 bases and J 8 bases; bases outside gene matches: 9. The CDR3 is 14 residues long. The CDR3 nucleotides are TGTGCCATAAGAGGGCTAGCGGGAGGGGATGAGCAGTTCTTC. Its protein product is CAIRGLAGGDEQFF.

This clonotype has at least ten counts. The chain couples TRBV15 to TRBJ2-6; TRBD2 is a possible D gene (5 bases). Germline V gives CDR1 LNHNV, CDR2 YYDKDF (reference sequence). The CDR3 is made up of 16 amino acids. V lost 0 bases, J lost 2 bases, and 8 bases lay in between. For the CDR3, the DNA is TGTGCCACCAGCAGAGATCCGGGGACTGGGGCCAACGTCCTGACTTTC. Translating gives CATSRDPGTGANVLTF.

The rearrangement links TRBV7-2 to TRBJ1-1; tentatively, D is TRBD1 (6 bases). CDR1 SGHTA and CDR2 FQGNSA come from the germline V gene. Trimming removed 1 base at V and 7 bases at J, with 10 bases between. The CDR3 has 13 amino acids. In DNA form, the CDR3 reads TGTGCCAGCAGCTTAGTGGGGGCGGGTGAAGCTTTCTTT. Residues: CASSLVGAGEAFF.

The chain couples TRBV6-2 or TRBV6-3 to TRBJ2-7, with 9 positions matching TRBD1. This CDR3 is built from 16 residues. The V and J ends lost 5 bases and 0 bases, in that order; junction bases with no gene match: 8. Germline V gene sequence: CDR1 MNHEY, CDR2 SVGEGT. CDR3 bases: TGTGCCAGCAGTCCCTGGACAGGGGACCACTCCTACGAGCAGTACTTC. This gives the protein CASSPWTGDHSYEQYF.

Notes on this clonotype: This may arise from a read error, as a much more abundant clone is one base away. The chain combines TRBV7-2 with TRBJ1-1; D gene ambiguous. Germline V gene sequence: CDR1 SGHTA, CDR2 FQGNSA. The CDR3 consists of 13 residues. CDR3 region: CVSSLLVNTEAFF. CDR3 nucleotides: TGTGTCAGCAGCTTACTCGTGAACACTGAAGCTTTCTTT.

This chain links TRBV12-5 with TRBJ1-5; TRBD1 might be the D (5 bases). This CDR3 region has 14 residues. Trimming left V 6 bases short and J 0 bases short, with 9 bases between. CDR1 is LGHNT, CDR2 FRNRAP, per germline. CDR3 region: CASGRDVSNQPQHF. As DNA, the CDR3 is TGTGCTAGTGGCCGGGACGTTAGCAATCAGCCCCAGCATTTT.

This clonotype was seen many times. V and J are TRBV11-3 and TRBJ2-3; D is uncertain. The CDR3 sequence is 11 residues long. In germline, CDR1 is SGHNT, CDR2 YENEEA. V lost 5 bases and J lost 5, with 5 bases in between. This CDR3 is CASSKGDTQYF. In nucleotides, the CDR3 is TGTGCCAGCAGCAAGGGAGATACGCAGTATTTT.

This clonotype has only one observation. The CDR3 loop reads CSARMTSGNLEQYF. CDR3 coding DNA: TGCAGTGCTAGAATGACTAGCGGGAATCTCGAGCAGTACTTC. The chain combines TRBV20-1 with TRBJ2-7, with 11 positions matching TRBD2. The CDR3 spans 14 residues. CDR1 is DFQATT, CDR2 SNEGSKA, per germline (reference sequence). V was pared by 2 bases and J by 6 bases, with 6 bases of the junction left unmatched.

The chain recombines TRBV24-1 with TRBJ2-5; possibly TRBD1 for D (6 bases). Germline V lookup: CDR1 KGHDR, CDR2 SFDVKD. The CDR3 loop spans 12 amino acids. V lost 4 bases, J lost 11 bases, and 13 bases lay in between. The DNA of the CDR3 is TGTGCCACCAGTGACACATCCAGGGGACAGTACTTC. Protein sequence: CATSDTSRGQYF.

The V call is TRBV6-1, the J call TRBJ2-7; TRBD2 aligns across 9 bases. The V and J ends lost 7 bases and 5 bases, in that order; junction bases with no gene match: 9. Germline lookup yields CDR1 MNHNS and CDR2 SASEGT. The CDR3 contains 14 residues. For the CDR3, the DNA is TGTGCCAGCACAGAGAATAGCGGGGGCCACGAGCAGTACTTC. This encodes CASTENSGGHEQYF.

The chain links TRBV6-5 to TRBJ1-5; 11 bases are a match to TRBD1. The CDR3 covers 15 residues. Trimming took 6 bases from V and 9 from J; bases not matched to a gene: 10. Germline values: CDR1 MNHEY, CDR2 SVGAGI. As DNA, the CDR3 is TGTGCCAGCAGGAGGGGACAGGGGGTAGATCGGCCCCAGCATTTT. Amino acid sequence: CASRRGQGVDRPQHF.

This rearrangement joins TRBV20-1 to TRBJ2-1, with 9 bases identical to TRBD2. This CDR3 region has 14 residues. Germline values: CDR1 DFQATT, CDR2 SNEGSKA (reference sequence). With 2 bases clipped from V and 7 bases from J, the junction kept 6 bases outside the gene matches. CDR3 protein: CSARWRLAVNEQFF. CDR3 bases: TGCAGTGCTAGATGGCGACTAGCGGTTAATGAGCAGTTCTTC.